The 24 T cell receptor beta chains in this list originate from one sample, sequenced in a study of T cells after posttransplantation cyclophosphamide. Sequencing used immunoSEQ multiplex PCR; TCRdb keeps in-frame clones, though not all of them. The sample has tens of thousands of clones, 91% seen once; the top ten hold around 0.1%. The naive gate required viable CD3+CD4+ or CD3+CD8+ cells with CCR7+CD45RA+CD45RO-CD95-CD27+CD28+ phenotype. The sequenced material came from naive CD4+ T cells sorted from blood. These receptors all come from a man aged 25 to 45 in good health and a related stem cell transplant donor.

V gene TRBV29-1 combines with J gene TRBJ2-7; 8 bases are shared with TRBD1. Germline CDR1 and CDR2: SQVTM and ANQGSEA. The CDR3 consists of 13 residues. The V gene end was trimmed by 4 bases and the J gene end by 5 bases; junction bases not matched to a gene: 7. The CDR3 spells CSVVRGLMNEQYF. CDR3 DNA: TGCAGCGTTGTCAGGGGGCTTATGAACGAGCAGTACTTC.

This clone showed up just a few times. The chain has TRBV15 and TRBJ2-5, with 7 nucleotides matching TRBD2. There are 15 residues in the CDR3. Losses at the gene ends were 5 bases for V and 2 bases for J; bases not matched to a gene: 8. Germline CDR1 and CDR2: LNHNV and YYDKDF (reference sequence). Here the CDR3 DNA reads TGTGCCACCAGCCTTTCCTGGGGGGGACAAGAGACCCAGTACTTC. Encoded protein: CATSLSWGGQETQYF.

The chain carries TRBV5-5 and TRBJ1-2; possibly TRBD1 for D (5 bases). The CDR3 is made up of 15 amino acids. Trimming stripped 0 bases from V and 4 bases from J, with 13 bases between. CDR1 and CDR2 (germline): SGHKS, YYEKEE (reference sequence). CDR3 residues: CASSLAGGEAYGYTF. The DNA for the CDR3 is TGTGCCAGCAGCTTGGCGGGAGGGGAGGCCTATGGCTACACCTTC. The variable domain in full, with the rest retrieved from reference TRBV5-5 and TRBJ1-2, is DAGVTQSPTHLIKTRGQQVTLRCSPISGHKSVSWYQQVLGQGPQFIFQYYEKEERGRGNFPDRFSARQFPNYSSELNVNALLLGDSALYLCASSLAGGEAYGYTFGSGTRLTVV.

The chain employs TRBV5-1 and TRBJ2-5; TRBD2 is a possible D gene (5 bases). This CDR3 is 15 amino acids long. Germline V gene sequence: CDR1 SGHRS, CDR2 YFSETQ. V was clipped by 4 bases and J by 2 bases, with 15 bases between them. CDR3 residues: CASSPLAGGQETQYF. The CDR3 DNA is TGCGCCAGCAGCCCTCTGGCGGGCGGTCAAGAGACCCAGTACTTC.

This sequence joins TRBV5-1 and TRBJ2-3; D might be TRBD1 (5 bases). V was cut by 0 bases and J by 4 bases, with 6 bases left in between. Per germline, CDR1 SGHRS and CDR2 YFSETQ. CDR3 length: 13 residues. The CDR3 here is CASSLGGSDTQYF. CDR3 in DNA: TGCGCCAGCAGCTTGGGGGGCTCAGATACGCAGTATTTT.

The chain couples TRBV6-6 to TRBJ2-3; 8 nucleotides agree with TRBD1. Trimming cost V 2 bases and J 1 base; bases outside gene matches: 5. The CDR3 is 16 residues long. CDR1 is MNHNY, CDR2 SVGAGI, per germline (reference sequence). CDR3 DNA: TGTGCCAGCAGTTACGGACAGGACAGGGGCACAGATACGCAGTATTTT. Its protein product is CASSYGQDRGTDTQYF.

The chain recombines TRBV5-1 with TRBJ2-3; 13 bases are a match to TRBD2. Germline CDR1 SGHRS, CDR2 YFSETQ. This CDR3 contains 17 residues. Trimming cost V 2 bases and J 0 bases; bases outside gene matches: 3. CDR3 residues: CASSFGGLAGSTDTQYF. In DNA, the CDR3 is TGCGCCAGCAGCTTTGGGGGACTAGCGGGGAGCACAGATACGCAGTATTTT.

This clone was counted once. J is TRBJ1-5 and V is TRBV7-2, with 11 bases matching TRBD1. The germline V gene encodes CDR1 SGHTA and CDR2 FQGNSA. J lost 4 bases, V lost 5 bases, and 4 bases had no gene match. CDR3 length: 15 amino acids. CDR3 sequence reads: CASSPGTGGNQPQHF. The CDR3 nucleotides are TGTGCCAGCAGCCCAGGGACAGGGGGAAATCAGCCCCAGCATTTT.

The J gene is TRBJ2-3, the V gene TRBV6-1; a weak D match, TRBD2 (6 bases). The CDR3 is 14 amino acids. The germline V gene encodes CDR1 MNHNS and CDR2 SASEGT. V was pared by 4 bases and J by 1 base, with 9 bases between. CDR3 residues: CASSVGGGTDTQYF. CDR3 nucleotides: TGTGCCAGCAGTGTTGGCGGGGGCACAGATACGCAGTATTTT.

The V call is TRBV27, the J call TRBJ2-3, with TRBD2 matching over 8 bases. This CDR3 has 15 residues. J was trimmed by 2 bases and V by 2 bases; bases with no gene match: 3. CDR1 and CDR2 from the germline V gene are MNHEY and SMNVEV (reference sequence). The CDR3 bases are TGTGCCAGCAGTTTAGGGCGGGGGGACACAGATACGCAGTATTTT. This codes for CASSLGRGDTDTQYF.

The V and J genes are TRBV6-1 and TRBJ1-1, with 9 bases aligning to TRBD1. The germline CDR1 and CDR2 sequences are MNHNS and SASEGT. This CDR3 has 15 amino acids. The J segment lost 2 bases and the V segment lost 4 bases, leaving 5 bases of the junction unmatched. DNA of the CDR3: TGTGCCAGCAGTGGGGGGACAGGGTTCAACACTGAAGCTTTCTTT. This codes for CASSGGTGFNTEAFF.

The rearrangement joins TRBV25-1 to TRBJ2-7, with D maybe TRBD2 (5 bases). The CDR3 is made up of 16 amino acids. Germline assignment: CDR1 MGHDK and CDR2 SYGVNS. Between the trimmed V and J ends, which lost 5 bases and 2 bases, there was a span of 19 bases. In DNA form, the CDR3 reads TGTGCCAGCAGTCCCCAGGCTAGCCACCGGCCCTACGAGCAGTACTTC. Its translation: CASSPQASHRPYEQYF.

The V gene is TRBV7-9, the J gene TRBJ2-7; weak D call: TRBD2 (6 bases). The CDR3 is 13 amino acids. Germline V gene sequence: CDR1 SEHNR, CDR2 FQNEAQ (reference sequence). V gave up 5 bases and J gave up 1 base, with 9 bases separating them. The CDR3, as DNA: TGTGCCAGCAGCCCCGGACTATCCTACGAGCAGTACTTC. Protein sequence: CASSPGLSYEQYF. Together with reference TRBV7-9 and TRBJ2-7, the CDR3 gives the full variable domain: DTGVSQNPRHKITKRGQNVTFRCDPISEHNRLYWYRQTLGQGPEFLTYFQNEAQLEKSRLLSDRFSAERPKGSFSTLEIQRTEQGDSAMYLCASSPGLSYEQYFGPGTRLTVT.

The genes are TRBV18 and TRBJ2-7; 15 nucleotides agree with TRBD2. V lost 2 bases to trimming and J lost 0 bases; unmatched junction nucleotides: 5. Germline CDR1 is KGHSH and CDR2 is LQKENI. The CDR3 contains 18 residues. The CDR3 reads CASSPEGLAGGLSYEQYF. The CDR3, as DNA: TGTGCCAGCTCACCAGAGGGACTAGCGGGGGGTCTCTCCTACGAGCAGTACTTC. Full variable domain (missing parts from reference TRBV18 and TRBJ2-7): NAGVMQNPRHLVRRRGQEARLRCSPMKGHSHVYWYRQLPEEGLKFMVYLQKENIIDESGMPKERFSAEFPKEGPSILRIQQVVRGDSAAYFCASSPEGLAGGLSYEQYFGPGTRLTVT.

V and J are TRBV7-3 and TRBJ1-1; D possibly corresponds to TRBD1 (6 bases). Germline lookup yields CDR1 SGHTA and CDR2 FQGTGA. The CDR3 runs to 14 residues. Trimming removed 2 bases at V and 11 bases at J, with 18 bases between. The CDR3 nucleotides are TGTGCCAGCAGCTTATGGCGGGGGGCAGGCATGGCTTTCTTT. It translates to CASSLWRGAGMAFF.

This clone came up once. The V and J genes are TRBV18 and TRBJ1-5; D remains ambiguous. V dropped 6 bases and J dropped 4 bases, with 10 bases sitting between them. Germline values: CDR1 KGHSH, CDR2 LQKENI. CDR3 length: 13 residues. The CDR3 coding sequence is TGTGCCAGCTCGCCCAACAGTAATCAGCCCCAGCATTTT. Translated, it gives CASSPNSNQPQHF.

The V gene is TRBV10-1, the J gene TRBJ1-1, with 10 bases aligning to TRBD1. Trimming removed 7 bases from V and 3 bases from J; junction bases left unmatched: 11. Germline values: CDR1 WNHNN, CDR2 SYGVQD (reference sequence). This CDR3 comprises 16 residues. CDR3 sequence: CASIQTQGTGDTEAFF. In DNA, the CDR3 is TGCGCCAGCATCCAAACCCAGGGGACAGGGGACACTGAAGCTTTCTTT.

Turning to this clone: At one of its ends the junction is not consistent with the germline gene, which may arise from a read error. The chain couples TRBV18 to TRBJ1-1, with TRBD1 as a possible D gene (5 bases). CDR3 length: 14 residues. CDR1 is KGHSH, CDR2 LQKENI, per germline. CDR3 residues: CASSPQTGNTEAFF. Here the CDR3 DNA reads TGTGCCAGCTCGCCACAAACAGGGAACACTGAAGCTTTCTTT.

CDR3 region: CASSGGSYEQYF. CDR3 bases: TGTGCCAGCAGCGGAGGATCCTACGAGCAGTACTTC. The chain is built from TRBV7-8 and TRBJ2-7; possibly TRBD2 for D (5 bases). Trimming removed 5 bases from V and 1 base from J, with 6 bases in between. The CDR3 sequence is 12 residues long. Germline V gene sequence: CDR1 SGHVS, CDR2 FQNEAQ.

The chain's CDR3 is CASTGYRADDGYTF. CDR3 nucleotides: TGTGCCAGTACAGGATACAGGGCTGATGATGGCTACACCTTC. V usage is TRBV19 and J usage is TRBJ1-2, with TRBD1 as a possible D gene (6 bases). V dropped 7 bases and J dropped 6 bases, with 18 bases sitting between them. CDR1 and CDR2 (germline): LNHDA, SQIVND (reference sequence). The CDR3 spans 14 residues.

V usage is TRBV28 and J usage is TRBJ1-4; D unresolved. This CDR3 region has 14 residues. V lost 1 base to trimming and J lost 7 bases, with 10 bases between them. The germline gives CDR1 MDHEN, CDR2 SYDVKM. The CDR3 reads CASSLFSLGEKLFF. As DNA, the CDR3 is TGTGCCAGCAGTTTATTTTCCCTCGGTGAAAAACTGTTTTTT.

The V gene is TRBV6-5, the J gene TRBJ1-2; D unclear. The CDR3 has 16 amino acids. The V and J ends lost 2 bases and 2 bases respectively, with 15 bases between them. In germline, CDR1 is MNHEY, CDR2 SVGAGI. This CDR3 is CASSYGKWGVNYGYTF. In DNA, the CDR3 is TGTGCCAGCAGTTACGGAAAATGGGGAGTCAACTATGGCTACACCTTC.

V gene TRBV4-3 combines with J gene TRBJ2-1, with a weak D call TRBD2 (6 bases). CDR1 is LGHNA, CDR2 YSLEER, per germline. The CDR3 is 17 residues long. Trimming removed 0 bases from V and 0 bases from J, with 12 bases in between. The CDR3 bases are TGCGCCAGCAGCCAAGATCCGGCGGGGAGCTCCTACAATGAGCAGTTCTTC. Translated: CASSQDPAGSSYNEQFF.

The count of this clone is one. This chain uses TRBV19 with TRBJ1-5, with a tentative D call TRBD1 (5 bases). The CDR3 consists of 15 residues. Trimming left V 3 bases short and J 1 base short, with 10 bases between. Germline V gene lookup returns CDR1 LNHDA and CDR2 SQIVND (reference sequence). The CDR3 sequence is CASSMGGGSNQPQHF. CDR3 nucleotide sequence: TGTGCCAGTAGTATGGGGGGTGGGAGCAATCAGCCCCAGCATTTT. The variable domain in full, completed from reference TRBV19 and TRBJ1-5, reads DGGITQSPKYLFRKEGQNVTLSCEQNLNHDAMYWYRQDPGQGLRLIYYSQIVNDFQKGDIAEGYSVSREKKESFPLTVTSAQKNPTAFYLCASSMGGGSNQPQHFGDGTRLSIL.